Listed here is a single T cell receptor beta chain. Its matching antigen is unknown. This record belongs to a study of radiation and T cells in renal cell carcinoma. Study as a whole: Nephrectomy followed 15 Gy stereotactic body radiation by 4 weeks.

Study results and caveats: In blood, top tumor clones expanded by 2 weeks, shrinking by 4.

Sequencing was performed with immunoSEQ multiplex PCR; in TCRdb, only in-frame clones are kept and a portion is missing. Of tens of thousands of clones listed, around 78% are singletons. Documented time point: blood 2 weeks post-SBRT. Treatment specified: 15 Gy SBRT to primary tumor, nephrectomy 4 weeks later. After SBRT, blood was collected at 2 and 4 weeks, plus baseline. Clear cell pathology was present in this patient's renal cell carcinoma. This sequence was found in a man aged 60 to 69 with renal cell carcinoma. Specimen: blood, collected from a patient whose treatment included radiotherapy and nephrectomy.

CDR3 DNA: TGTGCCAGCAGTGGTCGTGGAGGGGGTGGGACAGATACGCAGTATTTT. Translating gives CASSGRGGGGTDTQYF. The rearrangement uses TRBV6-1 and TRBJ2-3, with D possibly being TRBD1 or TRBD2 (6 bases each). CDR3 length equals 16 residues. The V end was cut by 4 bases, the J end by 3 bases, with 17 bases between. Germline V gene sequence: CDR1 MNHNS, CDR2 SASEGT.